One and the same sample provided the 5 T cell receptor beta chains below, sequenced in a study of response to subunit inactivated influenza vaccine. Using its own MiXCR run on the RT-PCR reads, TCRdb lists one record per CDR3 protein. The sample holds 500,000 or so distinct CDR3 sequences, more than 15% seen once. The sample consisted of CD4+ T cells sorted from PBMCs, taken around 25 months after vaccination. These receptors all stem from a man between 45 and 75 years old who received an inactivated influenza vaccine.

This sequence joins TRBV20-1 and TRBJ2-7, with 8 positions matching TRBD2. Per the germline V gene, CDR1 is DFQATT and CDR2 is SNEGSKA (reference sequence). The CDR3 is 17 residues long. The V and J ends lost 2 bases and 2 bases, in that order; junction bases with no gene match: 14. For the CDR3, the DNA is TGCAGTGCTAGAATATTTCGAGATGGGACTAGTGCCTACGAGCAGTACTTC. It codes for CSARIFRDGTSAYEQYF.

The chain links TRBV2 to TRBJ1-1; 7 bases map to TRBD1. Per the germline V gene, CDR1 is SNHLY and CDR2 is FYNNEI. The CDR3 spans 12 residues. Germline trimming cut 5 bases from V and 8 bases from J; bases unmatched to any gene: 5. The CDR3 protein is CASSRGQFEAFF. Written as DNA, the CDR3 is TGTGCCAGCAGTCGGGGACAGTTCGAAGCTTTCTTT.

This clonotype was observed a handful of times. The V call is TRBV3-1, the J call TRBJ1-6; D unresolved. The CDR3 covers 13 residues. In germline, CDR1 is LGHDT, CDR2 YNNKEL (reference sequence). V lost 0 bases, J lost 10 bases, and 7 bases lay in between. CDR3 bases: TGTGCCAGCAGCCAAGAAGCCCCCTCACCCCTCCACTTT. Translating gives CASSQEAPSPLHF.

V gene TRBV14 combines with J gene TRBJ2-1, with D perhaps matching TRBD2 (6 bases). The CDR3 is 14 residues long. Germline V gives CDR1 SGHDN, CDR2 FVKESK. Trimming pared 0 bases from V and 9 bases from J, leaving 12 bases between. DNA of the CDR3: TGTGCCAGCAGCCAAGAGCTAGCGAGGGGTGAGCAGTTCTTC. Translated: CASSQELARGEQFF.

This clonotype has a count of ten or more. The rearrangement joins TRBV20-1 to TRBJ2-5; no clear D gene. The CDR3 totals 11 residues. Trimming shortened V by 3 bases and J by 1 base, and 3 bases separated the two germline ends. The germline CDR1 and CDR2 sequences are DFQATT and SNEGSKA (reference sequence). The CDR3 here is CSASPQETQYF. DNA for the CDR3: TGCAGTGCTAGCCCCCAAGAGACCCAGTACTTC.